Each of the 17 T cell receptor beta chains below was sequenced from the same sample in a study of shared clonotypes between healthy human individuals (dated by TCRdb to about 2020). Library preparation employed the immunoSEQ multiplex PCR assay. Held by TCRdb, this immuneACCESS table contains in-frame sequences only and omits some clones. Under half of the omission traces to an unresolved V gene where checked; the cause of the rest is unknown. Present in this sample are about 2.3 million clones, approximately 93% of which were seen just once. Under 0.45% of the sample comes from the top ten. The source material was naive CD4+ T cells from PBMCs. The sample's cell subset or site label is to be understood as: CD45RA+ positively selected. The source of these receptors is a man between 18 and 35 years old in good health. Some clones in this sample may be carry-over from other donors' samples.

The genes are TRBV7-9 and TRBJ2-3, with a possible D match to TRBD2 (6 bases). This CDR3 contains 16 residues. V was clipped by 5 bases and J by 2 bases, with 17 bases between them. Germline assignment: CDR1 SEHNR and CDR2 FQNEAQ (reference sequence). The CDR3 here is CASSQLVGGITDTQYF. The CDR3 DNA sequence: TGTGCCAGCAGCCAGCTAGTGGGGGGTATCACAGATACGCAGTATTTT.

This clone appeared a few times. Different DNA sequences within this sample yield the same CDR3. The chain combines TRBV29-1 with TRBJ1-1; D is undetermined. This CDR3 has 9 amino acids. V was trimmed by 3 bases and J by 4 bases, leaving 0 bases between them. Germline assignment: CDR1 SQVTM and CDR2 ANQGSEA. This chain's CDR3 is CSVDTEAFF. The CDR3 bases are TGCAGCGTTGACACTGAAGCTTTCTTT.

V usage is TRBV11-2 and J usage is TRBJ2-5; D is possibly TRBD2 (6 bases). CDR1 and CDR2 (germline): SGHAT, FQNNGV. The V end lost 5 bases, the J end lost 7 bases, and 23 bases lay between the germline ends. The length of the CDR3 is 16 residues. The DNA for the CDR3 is TGTGCCAGCAGCACCTACGTTGGACGGGACTTCGGGACCCAGTACTTC. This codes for CASSTYVGRDFGTQYF.

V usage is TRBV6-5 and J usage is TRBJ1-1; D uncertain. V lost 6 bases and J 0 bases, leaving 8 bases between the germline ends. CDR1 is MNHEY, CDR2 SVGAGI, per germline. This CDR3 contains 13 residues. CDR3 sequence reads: CASRTPMNTEAFF. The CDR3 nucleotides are TGTGCCAGCAGAACACCAATGAACACTGAAGCTTTCTTT.

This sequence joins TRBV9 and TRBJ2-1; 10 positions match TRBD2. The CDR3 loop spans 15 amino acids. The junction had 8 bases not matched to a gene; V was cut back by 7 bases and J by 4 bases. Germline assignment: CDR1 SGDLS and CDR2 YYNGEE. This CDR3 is CASGKRTSGYNEQFF. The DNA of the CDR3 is TGTGCCAGCGGAAAACGGACTAGCGGTTACAATGAGCAGTTCTTC. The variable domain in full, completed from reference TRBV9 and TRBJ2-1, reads DSGVTQTPKHLITATGQRVTLRCSPRSGDLSVYWYQQSLDQGLQFLIQYYNGEERAKGNILERFSAQQFPDLHSELNLSSLELGDSALYFCASGKRTSGYNEQFFGPGTRLTVL.

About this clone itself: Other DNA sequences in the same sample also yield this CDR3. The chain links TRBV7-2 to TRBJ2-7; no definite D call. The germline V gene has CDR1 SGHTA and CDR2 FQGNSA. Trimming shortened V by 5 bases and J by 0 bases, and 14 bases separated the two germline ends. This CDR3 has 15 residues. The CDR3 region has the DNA TGTGCCAGCAGCCTGGGCGCCGGAAGCTCCTACGAGCAGTACTTC. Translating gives CASSLGAGSSYEQYF.

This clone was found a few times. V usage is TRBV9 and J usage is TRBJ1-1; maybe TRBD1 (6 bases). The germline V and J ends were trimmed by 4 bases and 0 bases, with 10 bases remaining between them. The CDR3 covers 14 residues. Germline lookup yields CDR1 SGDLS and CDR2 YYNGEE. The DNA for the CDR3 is TGTGCCAGCAGCCAGGGGATGATGAACACTGAAGCTTTCTTT. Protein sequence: CASSQGMMNTEAFF.

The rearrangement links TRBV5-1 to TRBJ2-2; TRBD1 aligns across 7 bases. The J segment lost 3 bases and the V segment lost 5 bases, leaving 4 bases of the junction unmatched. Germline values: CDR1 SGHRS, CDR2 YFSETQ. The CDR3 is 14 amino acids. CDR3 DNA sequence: TGCGCCAGCAGAACCGGGACAGACACCGGGGAGCTGTTTTTT. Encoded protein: CASRTGTDTGELFF.

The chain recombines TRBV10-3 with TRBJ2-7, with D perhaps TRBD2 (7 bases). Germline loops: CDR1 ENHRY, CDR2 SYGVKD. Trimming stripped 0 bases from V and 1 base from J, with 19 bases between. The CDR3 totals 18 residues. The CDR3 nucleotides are TGTGCCATCAGTGAGTCGGGGGGGCACAGGGCGGGATCCTACGAGCAGTACTTC. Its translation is CAISESGGHRAGSYEQYF.

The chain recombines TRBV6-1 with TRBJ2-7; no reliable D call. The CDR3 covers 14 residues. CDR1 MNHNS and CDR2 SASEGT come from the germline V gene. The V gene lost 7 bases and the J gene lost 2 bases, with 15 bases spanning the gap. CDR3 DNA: TGTGCCAGCATAGCACTAAAGGTTCCCTACGAGCAGTACTTC. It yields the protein CASIALKVPYEQYF.

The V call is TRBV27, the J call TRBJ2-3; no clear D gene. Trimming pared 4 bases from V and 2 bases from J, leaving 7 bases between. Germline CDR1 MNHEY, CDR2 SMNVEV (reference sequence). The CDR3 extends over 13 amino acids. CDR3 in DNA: TGTGCCAGCAGTTCTCAAACCACAGATACGCAGTATTTT. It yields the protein CASSSQTTDTQYF.

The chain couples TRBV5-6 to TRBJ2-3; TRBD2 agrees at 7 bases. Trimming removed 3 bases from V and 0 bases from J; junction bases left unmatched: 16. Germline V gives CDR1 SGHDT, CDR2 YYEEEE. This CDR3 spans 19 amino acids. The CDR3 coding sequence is TGTGCCAGCAGCTCTGTTCGTAGCGGGTCGAAAGCTAGCACAGATACGCAGTATTTT. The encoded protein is CASSSVRSGSKASTDTQYF.

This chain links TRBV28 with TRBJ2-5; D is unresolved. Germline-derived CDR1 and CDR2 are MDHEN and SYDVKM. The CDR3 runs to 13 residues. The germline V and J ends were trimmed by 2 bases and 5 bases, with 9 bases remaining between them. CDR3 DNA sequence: TGTGCCAGCAGTTTAGGTCCGACGGAGACCCAGTACTTC. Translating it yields CASSLGPTETQYF.

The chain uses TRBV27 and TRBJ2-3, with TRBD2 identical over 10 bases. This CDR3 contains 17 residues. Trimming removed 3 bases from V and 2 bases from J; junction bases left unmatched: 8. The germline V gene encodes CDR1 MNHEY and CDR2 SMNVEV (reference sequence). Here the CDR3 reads CASSLGLLAGNTDTQYF. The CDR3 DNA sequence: TGTGCCAGCAGTTTGGGTCTACTAGCGGGGAACACAGATACGCAGTATTTT.

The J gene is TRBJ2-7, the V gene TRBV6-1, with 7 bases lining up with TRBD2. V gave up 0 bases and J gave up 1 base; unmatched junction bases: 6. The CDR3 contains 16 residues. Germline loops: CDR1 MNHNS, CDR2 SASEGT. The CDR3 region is CASSEAEWRESYEQYF. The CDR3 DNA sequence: TGTGCCAGCAGTGAAGCAGAGTGGCGGGAGTCCTACGAGCAGTACTTC.

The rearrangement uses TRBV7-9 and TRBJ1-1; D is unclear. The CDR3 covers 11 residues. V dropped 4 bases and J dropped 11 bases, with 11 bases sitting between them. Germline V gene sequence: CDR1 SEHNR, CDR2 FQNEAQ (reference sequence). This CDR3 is CASSSSNKAFF. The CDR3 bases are TGTGCCAGCAGCTCCTCCAACAAGGCTTTCTTT.

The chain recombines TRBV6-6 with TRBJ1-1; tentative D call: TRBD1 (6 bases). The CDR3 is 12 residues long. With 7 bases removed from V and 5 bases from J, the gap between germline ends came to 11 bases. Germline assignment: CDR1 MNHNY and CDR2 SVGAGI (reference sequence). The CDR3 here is CASNGQGTEAFF. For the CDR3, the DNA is TGTGCCAGCAACGGGCAGGGGACTGAAGCTTTCTTT.